The T cell receptor (beta chain) under discussion was sequenced for a study of glioma-infiltrating T cells (dated by TCRdb to the mid-2010s). The study in broad terms: Low-grade gliomas were represented by WHO grade II oligodendrogliomas or astrocytomas, and glioblastomas were represented by WHO grade IV tumors that were sampled at initial rather than recurrent diagnosis. Three low-grade glioma patients, 7 or 8 primary glioblastoma patients and three non-glioma patients contributing non-neoplastic brain tissue were included in the paired cohort. Glioma tissue, non-neoplastic brain tissue and matched peripheral blood mononuclear cells were used as sources from which TCR alpha- and beta-chain repertoires were sequenced. Sequencing coverage of roughly 4- to 10-fold of some 910,000 peripheral T cells was targeted for blood libraries. To measure divergence between tissue and blood T-cell populations, each tissue-infiltrating repertoire was compared with the peripheral blood repertoire of the same patient. Before surgery, glioma patients were given dexamethasone for six or fewer days.

Immediately after resection, surgical brain or tumor specimens were cryofrozen in liquid nitrogen, and peripheral blood cells were collected at the same time. Summary of the overall study and its limitations: The group comparisons were based on small numbers of patients: three non-neoplastic, three low-grade glioma and several glioblastoma patients. Very few CDR3 sequences were shared between tissue and blood, attributed to high CDR3 diversity and limited sampling. VJ-independent divergence between tissue and blood was lower than expected in non-neoplastic patients but higher than expected in all gliomas, particularly low-grade gliomas. Patients with low tissue-blood divergence were marked by a signature set of shared blood CDR3 motifs, and this signature set was depleted in highly divergent patients.

Counted from cysteine to phenylalanine, this CDR3 has 13 amino acids. Only the CDR3 region is kept as DNA, spanning 39 bases read in frame from base 1. According to the germline V gene, CDR1 reads MGHDK and CDR2 reads SYGVNS. V is shortened by 7 bases, J by 4 bases, and the region joining them spans 8 bases. Regarding this clonotype: Its binding antigen is unknown. Per-nucleotide qualities are absent, and no much larger clonotype sits a single base away.

The iRepertoire nested amplicon-rescue multiplex PCR (arm-PCR) platform was used to amplify TCR alpha and beta CDR3 regions from RNA. The input for one-step reverse transcription and amplification was roughly 100-400 ng of tissue mRNA or PBMC total RNA. After bead purification, a secondary multiplex PCR added Illumina adapters, and libraries were gel-purified between 200 and 400 bp. Internal 6-nucleotide barcodes were carried by the libraries and were used for demultiplexing. Sequencing of libraries was performed on an Illumina MiSeq with 2x220 or 2x250 nucleotide paired-end reads. Processing in the source paper ran as follows. FLASH 1.2.11 was used to merge paired reads, and BWA-MEM then aligned the reads to the GRCh37 human genome before TRA and TRB reads were extracted. An IMGT-derived reference of cassette sequences and CDR3 motifs, with pseudogenes included, was used for V and J assignment. Three-frame translation of reads was performed, and productive CDR3s were defined as those with a C...FGXG motif and no stop codons. Unique combinations of V-J cassette pair and CDR3 amino acid sequence were defined as clonotypes. Reads were filtered by Hamming distance, with the threshold set by the sequence error rate of each sample in mapped regions. The raw public data were reprocessed by TCRdb itself: fastp quality trimming at Q25, MiXCR clonotype calling, in-frame beta chains only. Entries are consolidated by CDR3 protein sequence, retaining the most common genes and DNA. The V and J calls reflect TCRdb's pipeline rather than the authors' work. A total of more than 350,000 distinct CDR3 sequences appear in this sample, 41% of them only once. About 12% of the sample lies in the top ten.

Sequencing was carried out using glioma tissue, nonneoplastic brain tissue, or PBMCs (not recorded which). The clonotype was recovered from a human donor with low-grade glioma or glioblastoma, undergoing nonglioma brain surgery, or in good health (not recorded which). The chain is encoded by TRBV25-1 joined to TRBJ2-6; no D gene call is confident. The bases read TGTGCCAGCAACGGGTGGGGGGCCAACGTCCTGACTTTC. This is translated as CASNGWGANVLTF. The full variable domain, with segments outside the CDR3 supplied by the reference TRBV25-1 and TRBJ2-6 proteins, appears as EADIYQTPRYLVIGTGKKITLECSQTMGHDKMYWYQQDPGMELHLIHYSYGVNSTEKGDLSSESTVSRIRTEHFPLTLESARPSHTSQYLCASNGWGANVLTFGAGSRLTVL.